The 30 T cell receptor beta chains below were found in one sample sequenced in a study of T cell changes during pregnancy in multiple sclerosis. Sequencing was performed with immunoSEQ multiplex PCR; in TCRdb, only in-frame clones are kept and a portion is missing. The sample yields about 57,000 clones, roughly 93% seen once. The material sequenced was peripheral blood, taken after pregnancy. Source of these receptors: a female donor with multiple sclerosis, enrolled in a pregnancy study.

The chain is built from TRBV30 and TRBJ1-1; D is unclear. This CDR3 spans 13 amino acids. Germline CDR1 reads GTSNPN; CDR2 reads SVGIG (reference sequence). Deletions cut 2 bases from V and 1 base from J, with 8 bases between. For the CDR3, the DNA is TGTGCCTGGAGTCCCGGAGCGAACACTGAAGCTTTCTTT. Encoded protein: CAWSPGANTEAFF.

The chain combines TRBV6-1 with TRBJ2-4; maybe TRBD2 (6 bases). The CDR3 totals 14 residues. In germline, CDR1 is MNHNS, CDR2 SASEGT. Trimming left V 7 bases short and J 9 bases short, with 19 bases between. As DNA, the CDR3 is TGTGCCAGCACTGACGGTCCGGGAGTGGGCATTCAGTACTTC. Translating gives CASTDGPGVGIQYF.

This chain connects TRBV19 to TRBJ1-5; the match to TRBD1 covers 7 bases. The CDR3 covers 14 residues. Germline V gives CDR1 LNHDA, CDR2 SQIVND (reference sequence). The CDR3 DNA is TGTGCGACCCGGGACAGATATAGCAATCAGCCCCAGCATTTT. It encodes CATRDRYSNQPQHF.

V usage is TRBV11-2 and J usage is TRBJ1-1; D possibly corresponds to TRBD1 (5 bases). The CDR3 loop spans 16 amino acids. CDR1 SGHAT and CDR2 FQNNGV come from the germline V gene. V gave up 4 bases and J gave up 0 bases, with 15 bases separating them. The DNA of the CDR3 is TGTGCCAGCAGCTCCCGGTGGGGGAGGATGAACACTGAAGCTTTCTTT. Translation: CASSSRWGRMNTEAFF.

This clone was picked up one time. V usage is TRBV30 and J usage is TRBJ2-7, with 11 bases matching TRBD1. This CDR3 has 14 amino acids. Germline V gene sequence: CDR1 GTSNPN, CDR2 SVGIG (reference sequence). The V segment lost 0 bases and the J segment 5 bases; nucleotides outside the gene matches: 3. The CDR3 coding sequence is TGTGCCTGGAGTGTAGGGACAGGGGGAGACGAGCAGTACTTC. It yields the protein CAWSVGTGGDEQYF.

The V call is TRBV5-1, the J call TRBJ1-2; D perhaps matches TRBD1 (6 bases). The CDR3 runs 15 residues. The germline V gene encodes CDR1 SGHRS and CDR2 YFSETQ. V shed 3 bases and J shed 2 bases, with 14 bases lying between them. CDR3 in DNA: TGCGCCAGCAGCTCCGTGGGGGCGGCCAACTATGGCTACACCTTC. Its translation: CASSSVGAANYGYTF. The whole variable domain, filled in from reference TRBV5-1 and TRBJ1-2, reads KAGVTQTPRYLIKTRGQQVTLSCSPISGHRSVSWYQQTPGQGLQFLFEYFSETQRNKGNFPGRFSGRQFSNSRSEMNVSTLELGDSALYLCASSSVGAANYGYTFGSGTRLTVV.

The chain recombines TRBV6-6 with TRBJ2-1, with D hard to call. The CDR3 spans 13 residues. V lost 6 bases, J lost 2 bases, and 8 bases lay in between. From germline, CDR1 is MNHNY and CDR2 SVGAGI (reference sequence). The CDR3 nucleotides read TGTGCCAGCAGCCTCAGAACCTACAATGAGCAGTTCTTC. Its protein product is CASSLRTYNEQFF.

The chain has TRBV7-9 and TRBJ2-7, with TRBD2 as a possible D gene (6 bases). The CDR3 loop spans 15 amino acids. Germline assignment: CDR1 SEHNR and CDR2 FQNEAQ (reference sequence). With 1 base removed from V and 4 bases from J, the gap between germline ends came to 14 bases. The CDR3 is CASSLGPPSVYEQYF. In DNA form, the CDR3 reads TGTGCCAGCAGCTTAGGTCCTCCTAGCGTATACGAGCAGTACTTC.

The chain recombines TRBV27 with TRBJ2-3; 12 bases are shared with TRBD2. The V segment lost 5 bases and the J segment 2 bases; nucleotides outside the gene matches: 17. This CDR3 is built from 20 residues. The germline V gene has CDR1 MNHEY and CDR2 SMNVEV (reference sequence). The chain's CDR3 is CASSLRQLTSGRDPTDTQYF. The CDR3 nucleotides read TGTGCCAGCAGTCTACGACAGTTGACTAGCGGGAGAGACCCCACAGATACGCAGTATTTT.

V gene TRBV5-6 combines with J gene TRBJ2-1; the D is unclear. There are 12 residues in the CDR3. Trimming shortened V by 3 bases and J by 7 bases, and 8 bases separated the two germline ends. Germline CDR1 and CDR2: SGHDT and YYEEEE. CDR3 loop: CASSSLANEQFF. CDR3 in DNA: TGTGCCAGCAGCTCCTTAGCTAATGAGCAGTTCTTC.

The J gene is TRBJ2-2, the V gene TRBV12-2; TRBD2 is the table's D call, not checked against the DNA. TRBV12-2 is deemed a pseudogene. The CDR3 runs to 19 residues. CDR3 coding DNA: TGTGCAAGTCGCTTAGCGAGGGCTAGCCGTCCCCGTCGGACCGGGGAGCTGTTTTTT. It specifies CASRLARASRPRRTGELFF.

This clone has only one observation. V is TRBV4-2 and J is TRBJ2-4, with D hard to call. Per the germline V gene, CDR1 is LGHNA and CDR2 is YNFKEQ. Deletions cut 3 bases from V and 1 base from J, with 16 bases between. The CDR3 sequence is 17 residues long. The CDR3 sequence is CASSQSRSLEAKNIQYF. The DNA for the CDR3 is TGTGCCAGCAGCCAGAGCAGGTCCCTTGAGGCCAAAAACATTCAGTACTTC.

V usage is TRBV11-2 and J usage is TRBJ2-1; the match to TRBD2 covers 10 bases. Germline lookup yields CDR1 SGHAT and CDR2 FQNNGV. The CDR3 length is 13 residues. V was pared by 6 bases and J by 9 bases, with 5 bases of the junction left unmatched. The CDR3 sequence is CASRKAGGGEQFF. The CDR3 DNA sequence: TGTGCCAGCAGGAAAGCGGGAGGGGGTGAGCAGTTCTTC.

J is TRBJ1-1 and V is TRBV7-9; tentative D call: TRBD1 (5 bases). Germline lookup yields CDR1 SEHNR and CDR2 FQNEAQ (reference sequence). This CDR3 is 16 amino acids long. V gave up 0 bases and J gave up 5 bases, with 16 bases separating them. CDR3 loop: CASSLAQGSPKTEAFF. In nucleotides, the CDR3 is TGTGCCAGCAGCTTAGCCCAGGGAAGCCCTAAAACTGAAGCTTTCTTT. The complete variable domain, with remaining parts taken from reference TRBV7-9 and TRBJ1-1, reads DTGVSQNPRHKITKRGQNVTFRCDPISEHNRLYWYRQTLGQGPEFLTYFQNEAQLEKSRLLSDRFSAERPKGSFSTLEIQRTEQGDSAMYLCASSLAQGSPKTEAFFGQGTRLTVV.

The V call is TRBV19, the J call TRBJ2-3; 8 nucleotides agree with TRBD2. Germline loops: CDR1 LNHDA, CDR2 SQIVND (reference sequence). V gave up 3 bases and J gave up 4 bases; unmatched junction bases: 3. This CDR3 contains 14 residues. As DNA, the CDR3 is TGTGCCAGTAGTATCGGGAGGGACCCAGATACGCAGTATTTT. This translates into CASSIGRDPDTQYF.

CDR3 amino acids: CASSRAGEVYNEQFF. CDR3 DNA sequence: TGTGCCAGTAGCCGAGCGGGAGAGGTCTACAATGAGCAGTTCTTC. V usage is TRBV19 and J usage is TRBJ2-1; 8 nucleotides match TRBD2. The V segment lost 6 bases and the J segment 3 bases; nucleotides outside the gene matches: 7. The CDR3 has 15 amino acids. Per the germline V gene, CDR1 is LNHDA and CDR2 is SQIVND (reference sequence).

The J gene is TRBJ1-1, the V gene TRBV7-2, with D uncertain. This CDR3 spans 13 amino acids. Deletions cut 1 base from V and 2 bases from J, with 5 bases between. In germline, CDR1 is SGHTA, CDR2 FQGNSA. This CDR3 reads CASSLDRNTEAFF. The DNA for the CDR3 is TGTGCCAGCAGCTTAGACAGAAACACTGAAGCTTTCTTT.

The chain joins TRBV27 to TRBJ2-3; 11 bases map to TRBD2. The length of the CDR3 is 16 residues. Trimming took 5 bases from V and 3 from J; bases not matched to a gene: 7. Germline V lookup: CDR1 MNHEY, CDR2 SMNVEV (reference sequence). The CDR3 region has the DNA TGTGCCAGCAGTCCAAGACTAGCGGGAAAGACAGATACGCAGTATTTT. It yields the protein CASSPRLAGKTDTQYF.

The DNA for the CDR3 is TGTGCCAGCAGCTTGCCCCGACAGGGGGTCCCAGATACGCAGTATTTT. Translating it yields CASSLPRQGVPDTQYF. This chain joins TRBV5-4 and TRBJ2-3, with 9 bases aligning to TRBD1. V lost 1 base and J lost 4; bases outside the gene matches: 7. The CDR3 runs 16 residues. CDR1 and CDR2 from the germline V gene are SGHNT and YYREEE (reference sequence).

The chain recombines TRBV13 with TRBJ1-2; D ambiguous. The CDR3 loop spans 14 amino acids. Trimming removed 0 bases from V and 4 bases from J, with 9 bases in between. The germline CDR1 and CDR2 sequences are PRHDT and FYEKMQ (reference sequence). The CDR3 DNA follows: TGTGCCAGCAGCTTAGGCGCAGAATTCTATGGCTACACCTTC. It is translated as CASSLGAEFYGYTF.

This sequence joins TRBV27 and TRBJ2-1, with 7 bases lining up with TRBD2. The germline V gene has CDR1 MNHEY and CDR2 SMNVEV (reference sequence). V was clipped by 0 bases and J by 5 bases; unmatched bases: 4. CDR3 length: 15 amino acids. CDR3 DNA: TGTGCCAGCAGTTTATCGGGGGGGAGTAACAATGAGCAGTTCTTC. This translates into CASSLSGGSNNEQFF.

The chain joins TRBV27 to TRBJ2-7, with TRBD1 identical over 7 bases. V shed 4 bases, J shed 3 bases, and the junction held 9 bases outside the gene matches. The CDR3 sequence is 15 residues long. CDR1 is MNHEY, CDR2 SMNVEV, per germline (reference sequence). CDR3 sequence: CASSSSRDRFYEQYF. The CDR3 region has the DNA TGTGCCAGCAGTTCGAGCCGGGACAGATTCTACGAGCAGTACTTC.

The gene calls are TRBV6-4 and TRBJ2-3; 8 nucleotides match TRBD2. Germline V gene data show CDR1 as MRHNA and CDR2 as SNTAGT. The CDR3 runs 14 residues. Unmatched junction bases numbered 9, after V lost 7 bases and J lost 6 bases. For the CDR3, the DNA is TGTGCCAGCAAGGGAGACCGGACTAGCGATACGCAGTATTTT. Protein: CASKGDRTSDTQYF.

V is TRBV27 and J is TRBJ1-5; no reliable D call. Trimming removed 0 bases at V and 4 bases at J, with 7 bases between. CDR3 length: 14 amino acids. Germline values: CDR1 MNHEY, CDR2 SMNVEV (reference sequence). CDR3 sequence: CASSLSGRNQPQHF. CDR3 bases: TGTGCCAGCAGTTTATCAGGGAGAAATCAGCCCCAGCATTTT.

The rearrangement links TRBV27 to TRBJ1-1, with a tentative D call TRBD1 (6 bases). This CDR3 is 16 amino acids long. From germline, CDR1 is MNHEY and CDR2 SMNVEV (reference sequence). Trimming removed 5 bases at V and 0 bases at J, with 16 bases between. CDR3 sequence: CASSPRQGLVNTEAFF. CDR3 nucleotides: TGTGCCAGCAGTCCCCGGCAGGGGCTAGTGAACACTGAAGCTTTCTTT.

The CDR3 nucleotides are TGTGCCAGCAGCCAGGACTTAGTGGGGACTGAAGCTTTCTTT. Residues: CASSQDLVGTEAFF. The chain employs TRBV4-2 and TRBJ1-1; the D is unclear. The germline CDR1 and CDR2 sequences are LGHNA and YNFKEQ. V lost 3 bases and J 5 bases, leaving 13 bases between the germline ends. This CDR3 spans 14 amino acids.

This sequence joins TRBV10-2 and TRBJ1-4; D may be TRBD1 (6 bases). The CDR3 runs 13 residues. Germline CDR1 WSHSY, CDR2 SAAADI. V lost 8 bases and J lost 8, with 15 bases in between. The CDR3: CASARQADEKLFF. DNA for the CDR3: TGCGCCAGCGCTAGACAGGCTGACGAAAAACTGTTTTTT.

The gene calls are TRBV6-4 and TRBJ2-1; 9 bases fit TRBD2. Per the germline V gene, CDR1 is MRHNA and CDR2 is SNTAGT. This CDR3 spans 13 amino acids. Trimming at V came to 6 bases and at J to 5 bases, leaving 2 bases not matched to a gene. The CDR3 sequence: CASSEREDNEQFF. In nucleotides, the CDR3 is TGTGCCAGCAGCGAGCGGGAGGACAATGAGCAGTTCTTC.

The rearrangement uses TRBV6-5 and TRBJ2-1; D is perhaps TRBD2 (6 bases). The CDR3 covers 14 residues. V lost 0 bases and J 7 bases, leaving 10 bases between the germline ends. Per the germline V gene, CDR1 is MNHEY and CDR2 is SVGAGI. The CDR3 loop is CASSYSGGNNEQFF. CDR3 sequence (DNA): TGTGCCAGCAGTTACTCGGGAGGAAATAATGAGCAGTTCTTC.

The chain has TRBV5-1 and TRBJ2-3; 10 bases agree with TRBD2. Trimming at V came to 0 bases and at J to 3 bases, leaving 4 bases not matched to a gene. This CDR3 has 16 amino acids. Germline CDR1 SGHRS, CDR2 YFSETQ. The CDR3 DNA reads TGCGCCAGCAGCTTGGATGCTAGCGGGAGTACAGATACGCAGTATTTT. It translates to CASSLDASGSTDTQYF.